This TCR beta chain was identified during a study of TIL therapy for anti-PD-1-resistant metastatic lung cancer. Study in general: Tumor harvest preceded PD-1/PD-L1 blockade, followed by nivolumab treatment. Most patients had lung adenocarcinoma; a handful of tumors were EGFR-mutant, two ALK-rearranged; half smoked currently or formerly.

The time point: pre-treatment sample, taken before nivolumab and TIL therapy. The CDR3 is made up of 17 amino acids. The germline gives CDR1 SGHDN, CDR2 FVKESK. Trimming left V 0 bases short and J 0 bases short, with 11 bases between. General observations from the study: This highly selected cohort may not generalize to typical lung cancer patients.

The immunoSEQ assay was v3. Sequencing depth was approximately 2 million read pairs for survey level, about 5-6 million for deep. Data came from immunoSEQ multiplex PCR; TCRdb stores just in-frame clones and leaves some out. The sample lists 20,000 to 25,000 clones, 70% to 80% seen once, with about 2.1% in the top ten. The table lists this clone with a few counts. Antigen: not known. The specimen comprised blood, sampled at baseline. The clonotype comes from a person aged 25 to 79 with non-small cell lung cancer. J is TRBJ2-2 and V is TRBV14, with D unresolved. CDR3 sequence (DNA): TGTGCCAGCAGCCAAGAGTCCCGACGGACGAACACCGGGGAGCTGTTTTTT. Its protein product is CASSQESRRTNTGELFF.